This TCR beta chain was sequenced during a study of post-analysis software for immune sequencing data. Study-wide findings and caveats: Compared with controls, patients showed significantly lower normalized Chao1 diversity.

cDNA libraries for TCR beta contained unique molecular identifiers. In TCRdb, the PCR reads were re-called with MiXCR into one record per CDR3 protein. The data contain about 200,000 distinct CDR3 sequences, 29% of them singletons. Comments on this clonotype: The target antigen is unknown.

The receptor was derived from a girl under 18 with multiple sclerosis. Sequenced material: blood.

Here the CDR3 DNA reads TGTGCCAGCTCACCACCGGGACAGGGGATTGGTCAGCCCCAGCATTTT. Amino acids: CASSPPGQGIGQPQHF. The rearrangement joins TRBV18 to TRBJ1-5, with 10 bases that match TRBD1. Trimming took 0 bases from V and 6 from J; bases not matched to a gene: 5. CDR1 is KGHSH and CDR2 is LQKENI in the germline V gene. The CDR3 is 16 amino acids.